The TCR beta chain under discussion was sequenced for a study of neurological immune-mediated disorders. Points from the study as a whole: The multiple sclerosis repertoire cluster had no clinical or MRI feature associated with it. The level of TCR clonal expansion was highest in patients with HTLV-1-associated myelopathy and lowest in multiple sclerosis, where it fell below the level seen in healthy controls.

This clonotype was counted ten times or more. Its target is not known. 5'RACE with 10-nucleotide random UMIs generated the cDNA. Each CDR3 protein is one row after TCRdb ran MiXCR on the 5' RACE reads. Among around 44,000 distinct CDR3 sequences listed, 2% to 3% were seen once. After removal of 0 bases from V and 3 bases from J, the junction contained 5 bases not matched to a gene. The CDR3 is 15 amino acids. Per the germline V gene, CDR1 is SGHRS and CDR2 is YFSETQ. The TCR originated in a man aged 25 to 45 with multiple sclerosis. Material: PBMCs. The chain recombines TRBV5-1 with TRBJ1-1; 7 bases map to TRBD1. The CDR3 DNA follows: TGCGCCAGCAGCTTGGGGGACAGATTTTACACTGAAGCTTTCTTT. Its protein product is CASSLGDRFYTEAFF.